The rows below give T cell receptor beta chains drawn from one sample of a study of T cell responses to AZD1222 COVID-19 vaccine. Some clones are missing from TCRdb's copy, which holds only in-frame ones; the method was immunoSEQ multiplex PCR. The sample gives roughly 58,000 clones, roughly 89% of which show up once; 6.1% is in the top ten. Sample: peripheral blood, taken 28 days after the second AZD1222 dose. Every receptor here comes from an adult who received the AZD1222 COVID-19 vaccine. Each CDR3 is given without its conserved first and last residue. A D gene is named only where the DNA matches it firmly. Rows give clone size only sometimes, using once, few, many, or a class for an expanded clone.

cdr3_length | clone_size | d_call | j_call | v_call | cdr3_aa
14 | - | TRBD2 | TRBJ2-4 | TRBV18 | ASSRAELAGGDIQY
11 | - | - | TRBJ2-7 | TRBV12-3/TRBV12-4 | ASSSPLVWEQY
12 | - | - | TRBJ2-7 | TRBV5-4 | ASSPNSGSYEQY
11 | - | - | TRBJ2-7 | TRBV11-3 | ASSRTPSYEQY
15 | - | TRBD2 | TRBJ2-1 | TRBV27 | ASSLKLAGSSYNEQF
13 | - | - | TRBJ2-7 | TRBV7-8 | ASSFGRMGGYEQY
14 | - | TRBD2 | TRBJ2-5 | TRBV10-3 | AISESLAGAQETQY
12 | - | TRBD1 | TRBJ2-1 | TRBV6-5 | ASSSRTGGVEQF
10 | once | - | TRBJ2-3 | TRBV9 | ASSLWGDTQY
11 | - | - | TRBJ1-5 | TRBV6-5 | ASRQFSNQPQH
9 | - | - | TRBJ1-4 | TRBV7-3 | ASSLVEKLF
12 | - | - | TRBJ2-3 | TRBV7-9 | ASSFGISTDTQY
13 | - | - | TRBJ1-1 | TRBV5-1 | ASSTQSSRGTEAF
12 | - | TRBD1 | TRBJ1-1 | TRBV29-1 | SVELTGGRTEAF
13 | - | - | TRBJ2-2 | TRBV6-5 | ASSRVQGNTGELF
12 | - | TRBD2 | TRBJ2-7 | TRBV5-6 | ASSNSGGPHEQY
13 | few | - | TRBJ2-7 | TRBV11-2 | ASSLGQGGLYEQY